This TCR beta chain was captured by sequencing in a study of blood T cell repertoires in COVID-19. The wider study: The United States, Italy and Spain were the sources of the acute and convalescent COVID-19 samples. In each case, the material was cDNA or gDNA derived from T cells, B-cell-depleted T cells, or PBMCs.

V was pared by 6 bases and J by 4 bases, with 9 bases of the junction left unmatched. The germline CDR1 and CDR2 sequences are MDHEN and SYDVKM. This CDR3 region has 15 residues. Original methodology: Amplification with reference gene primers provided the estimates of nucleated cell counts. Generated by immunoSEQ multiplex PCR, the TCRdb table keeps only in-frame clones and is missing some. That table supplies the V and J calls and clone size; D and trimming were determined from the DNA. The table has 200,000 to 250,000 clones, approximately 84% seen once. The V call is TRBV28, the J call TRBJ1-5; 7 nucleotides agree with TRBD1. Sample: peripheral blood. This TCR was sampled from a woman aged 50 to 60 with active or convalescent COVID-19. CDR3 protein: CASRRQGVQNQPQHF. The DNA of the CDR3 is TGTGCCAGCAGACGACAGGGAGTACAGAATCAGCCCCAGCATTTT.